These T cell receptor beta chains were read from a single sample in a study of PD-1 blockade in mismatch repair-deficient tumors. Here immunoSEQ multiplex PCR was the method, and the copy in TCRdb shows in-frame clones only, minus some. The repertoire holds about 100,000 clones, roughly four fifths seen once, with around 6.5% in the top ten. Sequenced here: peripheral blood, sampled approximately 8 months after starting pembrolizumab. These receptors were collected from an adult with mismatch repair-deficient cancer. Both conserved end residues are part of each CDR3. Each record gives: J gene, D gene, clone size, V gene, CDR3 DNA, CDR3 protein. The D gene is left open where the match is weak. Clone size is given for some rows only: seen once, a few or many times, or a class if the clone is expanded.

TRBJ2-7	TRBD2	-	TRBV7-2	TGTGCCAGCAGCTTAGAACTAGCGGGCAACTACGAGCAGTACTTC	CASSLELAGNYEQYF
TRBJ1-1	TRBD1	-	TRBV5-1	TGCGCCAGCAGCTTCGCCGGGACAGGCACTGAAGCTTTCTTT	CASSFAGTGTEAFF
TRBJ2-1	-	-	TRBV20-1	TGCAGTCCATCGCTAGACGGGCAGTTCTTC	CSPSLDGQFF
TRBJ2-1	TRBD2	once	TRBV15	TGTGCCACCAGCAGAGAACCAGCGGGAGGGCTCAATGAGCAGTTCTTC	CATSREPAGGLNEQFF
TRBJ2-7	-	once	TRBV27	TGTGCCAGCAGTTTAGGAACGGGGTACGAGCAGTACTTC	CASSLGTGYEQYF
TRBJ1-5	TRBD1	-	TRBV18	TGTGCCAGCTCACTAACGGGGGGACAGGGTAATCAGCCCCAGCATTTT	CASSLTGGQGNQPQHF
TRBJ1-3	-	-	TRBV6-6	TGTGCCAGCAGTACCACAGCGAGCTCTGGAAACACCATATATTTT	CASSTTASSGNTIYF
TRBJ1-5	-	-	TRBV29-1	TGCAGCGTTGAAGAATTTGGCAGCCATAGCAATCAGCCCCAGCATTTT	CSVEEFGSHSNQPQHF
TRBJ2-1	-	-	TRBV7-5	TGTGCCAGAAGCTCAGGGACTAGCGGGAAGACCAATGAGCAGTTCTTC	CARSSGTSGKTNEQFF
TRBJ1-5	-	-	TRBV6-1	TGTGCCAGCAGTGAAGGGTGGGGAACGGATCAGCCCCAGCATTTT	CASSEGWGTDQPQHF
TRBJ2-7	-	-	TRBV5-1	TGCGCCAGCAGCTTGCGGCGAGACTACGAGCAGTACTTC	CASSLRRDYEQYF
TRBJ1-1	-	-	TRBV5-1	TGCGCCAGCAGCTTGGTAGTGGACTTGAACACTGAAGCTTTCTTT	CASSLVVDLNTEAFF
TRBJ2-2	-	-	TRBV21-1	TGTGCCAGCAGCAACCGGGACAGGAACACCGGGGAGCTGTTTTTT	CASSNRDRNTGELFF
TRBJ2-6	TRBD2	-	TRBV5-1	TGCGCCAGCAGCTTGACCGGGACTAGCGGTCAACTAACCTATGGGGCCAACGTCCTGACTTTC	CASSLTGTSGQLTYGANVLTF
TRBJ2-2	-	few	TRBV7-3	TGTGCCAGCAGCTTAACGAGGACAAGGGTCACGAACACCGGGGAGCTGTTTTTT	CASSLTRTRVTNTGELFF
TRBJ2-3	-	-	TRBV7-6	TGTGCCAGCAGGGGACTGGGGACTAGCACAGATACGCAGTATTTT	CASRGLGTSTDTQYF
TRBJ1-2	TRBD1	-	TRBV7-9	TGTGCCAGCAGCGACAGGGGGTCTCAAGACGGCTACACCTTC	CASSDRGSQDGYTF
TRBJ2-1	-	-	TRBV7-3	TGTGCCAGCAGGGGGAGTGGATACAATGAGCAGTTCTTC	CASRGSGYNEQFF
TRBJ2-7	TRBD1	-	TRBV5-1	TGCGCCAGCAGCTTGGACTCGGGACAGGGAGTCTACGAGCAGTACTTC	CASSLDSGQGVYEQYF
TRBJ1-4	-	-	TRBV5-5	TGTGCCAGCAGCCTCCCCTTTGGGGGCAGTGAAAAACTGTTTTTT	CASSLPFGGSEKLFF
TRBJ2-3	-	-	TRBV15	TGTGCCACCAGCCTCGGACACAGTCGCACAGATACGCAGTATTTT	CATSLGHSRTDTQYF
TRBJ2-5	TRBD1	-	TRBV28	TGTGCCAGCGCCAGGGGGCTAAAGGAGACCCAGTACTTC	CASARGLKETQYF
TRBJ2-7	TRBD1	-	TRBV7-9	TGTGCCAGCAGCTCGATTCGACAGGGCGAGCAGTACTTC	CASSSIRQGEQYF
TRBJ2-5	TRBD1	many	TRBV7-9	TGTGCCAGCAGCTTACAGGACAGGGGCGTAATGGAGACCCAGTACTTC	CASSLQDRGVMETQYF
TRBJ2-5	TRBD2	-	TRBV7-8	TGTGCCAGCAGCATAGGACTAGCGGTGCAAGAGACCCAGTACTTC	CASSIGLAVQETQYF
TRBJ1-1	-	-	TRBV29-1	TGCAGTGGGGGGACCCCTCAGGCCCCTGAAGCTCTCTTT	CSGGTPQAPEALF
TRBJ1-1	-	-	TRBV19	TGTGCCAGTAGTCCGCTCCCCCAGGGCCGCACTGAAGCTTTCTTT	CASSPLPQGRTEAFF
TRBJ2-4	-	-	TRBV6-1	TGTGCCAGCAGTGAAAGGGGACGGGGAAACATTCAGTACTTC	CASSERGRGNIQYF
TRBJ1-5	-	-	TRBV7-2	TGTGCCAGCAGCTTAACTAAGCCCGGGGCTCAGCCCCAGCATTTT	CASSLTKPGAQPQHF
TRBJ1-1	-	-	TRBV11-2	TGTGCCAGCAGCTCTAAAGGGGGGGTCACTGAAGCTTTCTTT	CASSSKGGVTEAFF
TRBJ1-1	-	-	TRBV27	TGTGCCAGCAGCTTTACAGGGACCACTGAAGCTTTCTTT	CASSFTGTTEAFF
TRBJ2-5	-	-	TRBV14	TGTGCCAGCAGCATAGGGGGGCTGCAGACCCAGTACTTC	CASSIGGLQTQYF
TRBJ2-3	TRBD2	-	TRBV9	TGTGCCAGCAGCGCCGCCGGGGGGGTGGGCACAGATACGCAGTATTTT	CASSAAGGVGTDTQYF
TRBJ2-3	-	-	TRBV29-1	TGCAGCGTTGAAGGGGTGTTACAGGCCAACACAGATACGCAGTATTTT	CSVEGVLQANTDTQYF
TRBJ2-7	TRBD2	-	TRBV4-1	TGCGCCAGCAGCCAAGATCTGCTAGCGGGAGGGCCCAATCCCTACGAGCAGTACTTC	CASSQDLLAGGPNPYEQYF
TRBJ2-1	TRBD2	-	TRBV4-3	TGCGCCAGCAGTATAAAGCGGGAGTTTAACGTTGAGCAGTTCTTC	CASSIKREFNVEQFF
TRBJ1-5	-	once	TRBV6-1	TGTGCCAGCAGTGAAGCGCTGAGAAACCAGCCCCAGCATTTT	CASSEALRNQPQHF
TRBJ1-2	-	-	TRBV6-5	TGTGCCAGCGGCTACGACAGGTTCCCTAACTATGGCTACACCTTC	CASGYDRFPNYGYTF
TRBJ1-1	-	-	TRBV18	TGTGCCAGCTCACCCCCCGGGGGCCTGAACACTGAAGCTTTCTTT	CASSPPGGLNTEAFF
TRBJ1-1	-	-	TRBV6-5	TGTGCCAGCAGTTACTCGACACGGAACACTGAAGCTTTCTTT	CASSYSTRNTEAFF
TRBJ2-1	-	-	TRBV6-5	TGTGCCAGCAGTGAAGCTGTGGGTGAGCAGTTCTTC	CASSEAVGEQFF